Following are 31 T cell receptor beta chains from one sample sequenced in a study of breast tumors, draining lymph nodes, adjacent tissues. Samples came from axillary lymph nodes draining the breast cancer. TCRdb reprocessed the multiplex PCR reads with MiXCR, giving one entry per CDR3 protein. The sample has approximately 210,000 distinct CDR3 sequences, roughly a third seen once; the top ten hold approximately 3.3%. The sequencing input was axillary lymph node tissue. The receptors were sampled from a female donor with breast cancer. Some clones in this sample may be carry-over from other donors' samples.

J is TRBJ1-3 and V is TRBV20-1, with D possibly TRBD1 on 5 matching bases. The CDR3 sequence is 16 residues long. The germline V and J ends were trimmed by 0 bases and 8 bases, with 20 bases remaining between them. The germline CDR1 and CDR2 sequences are DFQATT and SNEGSKA (reference sequence). DNA of the CDR3: TGCAGTGCTAGAGATCCGGCAGGGAGCTATGGCTACACCATATATTTT. Its protein is CSARDPAGSYGYTIYF.

This chain uses TRBV20-1 with TRBJ2-5, with a possible D match to TRBD2 (7 bases). The CDR3 contains 13 residues. Germline V gene sequence: CDR1 DFQATT, CDR2 SNEGSKA (reference sequence). Trimming cost V 3 bases and J 4 bases, with 12 bases left between them. The CDR3 nucleotides are TGCAGTGCTAGCGGAGGGGGGGTAGAGACCCAGTACTTC. Residues: CSASGGGVETQYF.

This clonotype was detected many times. The genes are TRBV12-3 or TRBV12-4 and TRBJ1-6; 9 bases are shared with TRBD1. The length of the CDR3 is 15 residues. Trimming removed 6 bases from V and 2 bases from J; junction bases left unmatched: 2. CDR3 sequence: CASSRTGAYNSPLHF. In DNA form, the CDR3 reads TGTGCCAGCAGCAGGACAGGGGCCTATAATTCACCCCTCCACTTT.

Ten or more counts support this clonotype. This chain links TRBV5-1 with TRBJ2-5, with a weak D call TRBD2 (5 bases). Trimming removed 4 bases at V and 3 bases at J, with 13 bases between. CDR3 length: 14 residues. Germline V CDR1 and CDR2: SGHRS, YFSETQ. CDR3: CASSRGLGEETQYF. Here the CDR3 DNA reads TGCGCCAGCAGCCGAGGACTGGGCGAAGAGACCCAGTACTTC. Looking up the rest from reference TRBV5-1 and TRBJ2-5 gives the full variable domain: KAGVTQTPRYLIKTRGQQVTLSCSPISGHRSVSWYQQTPGQGLQFLFEYFSETQRNKGNFPGRFSGRQFSNSRSEMNVSTLELGDSALYLCASSRGLGEETQYFGPGTRLLVL.

As regards this clonotype: Being one base from a much bigger clone, this may be a read error. This sequence joins TRBV6-5 and TRBJ2-5; TRBD2 might be the D (6 bases). V was trimmed by 5 bases and J by 0 bases, leaving 16 bases between them. Germline V gives CDR1 MNHEY, CDR2 SVGAGI. The CDR3 has 16 residues. The CDR3 protein is CASSEPAGPYQETQYF. CDR3 DNA sequence: TGTGCCAGCAGTGAACCGGCGGGGCCCTACCAAGAGACCCAGTACTTC.

The sample holds one count of this clonotype. The CDR3 nucleotides read TGTGCCAGCAGCTATGAGGGCCGGGACAGGGGTAGTGGGGCCAACGTCCTGACTTTC. The encoded protein is CASSYEGRDRGSGANVLTF. The chain links TRBV7-9 to TRBJ2-6, with 10 bases lining up with TRBD1. The CDR3 extends over 19 amino acids. After removal of 4 bases from V and 3 bases from J, the junction contained 12 bases not matched to a gene. CDR1 is SEHNR, CDR2 FQNEAQ, per germline (reference sequence). Drawing the rest from reference TRBV7-9 and TRBJ2-6, the complete variable domain is DTGVSQNPRHKITKRGQNVTFRCDPISEHNRLYWYRQTLGQGPEFLTYFQNEAQLEKSRLLSDRFSAERPKGSFSTLEIQRTEQGDSAMYLCASSYEGRDRGSGANVLTFGAGSRLTVL.

The chain joins TRBV15 to TRBJ1-6; TRBD1 matches at 8 bases. The V gene's germline CDR1 is LNHNV and CDR2 YYDKDF (reference sequence). The CDR3 runs 13 residues. CDR3 loop: CAIQGGPNSPLHF. CDR3 nucleotides: TGTGCAATACAGGGGGGTCCTAATTCACCCCTCCACTTT.

This clonotype was counted at least ten times. V gene TRBV19 combines with J gene TRBJ1-4; D gene uncertain. The germline V gene has CDR1 LNHDA and CDR2 SQIVND (reference sequence). The CDR3 has 14 residues. Trimming left V 5 bases short and J 8 bases short, with 15 bases between. CDR3 sequence: CASSLGFKNEKLFF. CDR3 bases: TGTGCCAGTAGTCTTGGGTTTAAGAACGAAAAACTGTTTTTT.

This clonotype was seen at least ten times. The chain couples TRBV2 to TRBJ1-2; TRBD1 aligns across 10 bases. The junction had 7 bases not matched to a gene; V was cut back by 3 bases and J by 0 bases. This CDR3 spans 17 amino acids. From germline, CDR1 is SNHLY and CDR2 FYNNEI. Here the CDR3 DNA reads TGTGCCAGCAGTGATTTGGGACAGGGGCCCTCTAACTATGGCTACACCTTC. This encodes CASSDLGQGPSNYGYTF.

The chain recombines TRBV19 with TRBJ1-4; 7 positions agree with TRBD1. With V trimmed by 4 bases and J by 5 bases, 4 bases remained unmatched. CDR1 is LNHDA and CDR2 is SQIVND in the germline V gene (reference sequence). There are 14 residues in the CDR3. CDR3 DNA: TGTGCCAGTAGTACCGGGACAGAAAATGAAAAACTGTTTTTT. Translation: CASSTGTENEKLFF.

In its sample, this clonotype was seen many times. V is TRBV29-1 and J is TRBJ2-6; D not certain. CDR3 length: 13 amino acids. Per the germline V gene, CDR1 is SQVTM and CDR2 is ANQGSEA. V was cut by 3 bases and J by 2 bases, with 5 bases left in between. The CDR3 loop reads CSVDSPGANVLTF. The CDR3 coding sequence is TGCAGCGTTGACTCCCCTGGGGCCAACGTCCTGACTTTC.

Many counts were recorded for this clonotype. V gene TRBV7-8 combines with J gene TRBJ1-4, with D possibly matching TRBD1 (5 bases). Between the trimmed V and J ends, which lost 2 bases and 7 bases, there was a span of 8 bases. Germline assignment: CDR1 SGHVS and CDR2 FQNEAQ. The CDR3 spans 13 residues. The CDR3 is CASSLWGGEKLFF. CDR3 coding DNA: TGTGCCAGCAGCTTATGGGGGGGTGAAAAACTGTTTTTT.

This chain joins TRBV20-1 and TRBJ1-5, with TRBD1 identical over 7 bases. The ends lost 1 base at V and 5 bases at J; junction bases unmatched: 8. CDR3 length: 15 amino acids. From germline, CDR1 is DFQATT and CDR2 SNEGSKA (reference sequence). CDR3 in DNA: TGCAGTGCTAGAGCCGGAGGGACAGCTTATCAGCCCCAGCATTTT. Translating gives CSARAGGTAYQPQHF.

This chain links TRBV24-1 with TRBJ2-5, with 8 positions matching TRBD2. Germline V CDR1 and CDR2: KGHDR, SFDVKD. This CDR3 has 14 residues. Germline trimming cut 3 bases from V and 3 bases from J; bases unmatched to any gene: 2. The CDR3 region has the DNA TGTGCCACCAGTGATCCACTAGCGGAAGAGACCCAGTACTTC. It is translated as CATSDPLAEETQYF.

V usage is TRBV11-2 and J usage is TRBJ2-6; 7 nucleotides line up with TRBD2. The germline V gene has CDR1 SGHAT and CDR2 FQNNGV. CDR3 length equals 18 residues. Trimming removed 1 base from V and 2 bases from J; junction bases left unmatched: 8. The chain's CDR3 is CASSLGLAGGTGANVLTF. CDR3 DNA: TGTGCCAGCAGCTTAGGGTTAGCGGGCGGGACTGGGGCCAACGTCCTGACTTTC.

The sample holds a few counts of this clonotype. A much larger clonotype is one base distant, so this may be a read error. The missing conserved phenylalanine or tryptophan at the end of this CDR3 makes a read error likely. The chain combines TRBV9 with TRBJ1-2; TRBD1 matches at 7 bases. J gave up 4 bases and V 2 bases, and 2 bases lay outside the gene matches. CDR1 is SGDLS and CDR2 is YYNGEE in the germline V gene. The CDR3 covers 13 residues. In DNA, the CDR3 is TGTGCCAGCAGCGTGGAGGGGGCCTATGGCTACACCTCC. It yields the protein CASSVEGAYGYTS.

V is TRBV5-4 and J is TRBJ2-3; TRBD2 matches at 12 bases. Germline V gene lookup returns CDR1 SGHNT and CDR2 YYREEE (reference sequence). This CDR3 contains 17 residues. V was clipped by 0 bases and J by 3 bases; unmatched bases: 5. CDR3 in amino acids: CASSLVASGRGTDTQYF. In nucleotides, the CDR3 is TGTGCCAGCAGCTTGGTGGCTAGCGGGAGGGGTACAGATACGCAGTATTTT. Complete variable domain (other parts from reference TRBV5-4 and TRBJ2-3): ETGVTQSPTHLIKTRGQQVTLRCSSQSGHNTVSWYQQALGQGPQFIFQYYREEENGRGNFPPRFSGLQFPNYSSELNVNALELDDSALYLCASSLVASGRGTDTQYFGPGTRLTVL.

The chain links TRBV11-2 to TRBJ1-2; D is possibly TRBD1 (5 bases). The CDR3 totals 10 residues. Trimming removed 6 bases from V and 12 bases from J, with 11 bases in between. Germline CDR1 is SGHAT and CDR2 is FQNNGV. CDR3 in amino acids: CASSTPGDTF. In nucleotides, the CDR3 is TGTGCCAGCAGTACCCCGGGGGACACCTTC.

The chain recombines TRBV11-2 with TRBJ2-1; 7 positions match TRBD2. The V segment lost 1 base and the J segment 9 bases; nucleotides outside the gene matches: 6. Germline values: CDR1 SGHAT, CDR2 FQNNGV. The CDR3 sequence is 14 residues long. CDR3 sequence (DNA): TGTGCCAGCAGCTTAGTTTCCGGCGGGGGTGAGCAGTTCTTC. This encodes CASSLVSGGGEQFF.

This clonotype has a count of ten or more. The J gene is TRBJ1-5, the V gene TRBV6-1; D remains ambiguous. The V gene's germline CDR1 is MNHNS and CDR2 SASEGT. The CDR3 covers 15 residues. V lost 2 bases, J lost 7 bases, and 15 bases lay in between. As DNA, the CDR3 is TGTGCCAGCAGTGAATTGGGGAGGCCATGGCAGCCCCAGCATTTT. Amino acids: CASSELGRPWQPQHF.

The chain has TRBV20-1 and TRBJ2-1, with D perhaps matching TRBD2 (5 bases). The CDR3 runs to 16 residues. Germline-derived CDR1 and CDR2 are DFQATT and SNEGSKA (reference sequence). Trimming shortened V by 1 base and J by 0 bases, and 13 bases separated the two germline ends. This CDR3 reads CSARVRTASSYNEQFF. The CDR3 nucleotides are TGCAGTGCTAGAGTAAGGACTGCGAGCTCCTACAATGAGCAGTTCTTC.

Of note for this clonotype: One end of the junction does not line up with germline, which may come from a read error. J is TRBJ1-6 and V is TRBV7-9; D is unresolved. The CDR3 covers 13 residues. Per the germline V gene, CDR1 is SEHNR and CDR2 is FQNEAQ (reference sequence). The CDR3 bases are TGTGCTAGCAGCTTAGCTGGGGTAGAGACCCTCCACTTT. Its translation: CASSLAGVETLHF.

This clonotype was seen repeatedly, ten times or more. A much larger clone lies one base from this, so it may be a read error. The CDR3 reads CSARGLPNGSTF. CDR3 sequence (DNA): TGCAGTGCTAGGGGGCTACCAAATGGCTCCACCTTC. The chain uses TRBV20-1 and TRBJ1-2; maybe TRBD1 (5 bases). The CDR3 totals 12 residues. Per germline, CDR1 DFQATT and CDR2 SNEGSKA (reference sequence).

A word on this clonotype: A much bigger clone sits one base away, suggesting this may be a read error. The chain couples TRBV7-2 to TRBJ2-2; possibly TRBD1 for D (5 bases). Germline assignment: CDR1 SGHTA and CDR2 FQGNSA. CDR3 length: 15 amino acids. Trimming stripped 5 bases from V and 4 bases from J, with 14 bases between. The CDR3 bases are TGTGCCAGCAGCAGCTTAAGGGGCCGCACCGGGGAGCTGTTTTTT. It translates to CASSSLRGRTGELFF.

This clonotype was detected ten times or more. This chain connects TRBV3-2 to TRBJ1-3; no check of the table's D call, TRBD1, against the DNA was made. TRBV3-2 is annotated as a pseudogene. This CDR3 region has 14 residues. The CDR3 DNA follows: TGTGCCAGCAGCCCCCCCAGGGTTGGAAACACCATATATTTT. As protein: CASSPPRVGNTIYF.

This clonotype was counted only a few times. A much bigger clone sits one base away, suggesting this may be a read error. The rearrangement uses TRBV20-1 and TRBJ2-7; 10 bases agree with TRBD2. The CDR3 length is 11 residues. The germline V gene encodes CDR1 DFQATT and CDR2 SNEGSKA (reference sequence). The CDR3 DNA reads TGCAGCCCGACTAGCGGGTACGGGCAGTACTTC. It codes for CSPTSGYGQYF.

The CDR3 loop reads CASRQGALGEQFF. The CDR3 DNA reads as TGTGCCAGCAGACAGGGGGCCCTGGGTGAGCAGTTCTTC. The V call is TRBV11-2, the J call TRBJ2-1; 9 bases fit TRBD1. Germline CDR1 reads SGHAT; CDR2 reads FQNNGV. V was pared by 6 bases and J by 9 bases, with 6 bases of the junction left unmatched. This CDR3 spans 13 amino acids.

The table lists this clonotype with many counts. The chain is built from TRBV6-5 and TRBJ2-7; 12 nucleotides match TRBD2. The germline V gene encodes CDR1 MNHEY and CDR2 SVGAGI. V was pared by 0 bases and J by 6 bases, with 9 bases of the junction left unmatched. The CDR3 consists of 17 residues. The chain's CDR3 is CASSYSPFLAGGPEQYF. CDR3 nucleotide sequence: TGTGCCAGCAGTTACTCCCCATTTCTAGCGGGAGGGCCCGAGCAGTACTTC.

Notes on this clonotype: No DNA is shown, since the ends of the CDR3 on it are uncertain; the CDR3 is the one TCRdb lists. The genes are TRBV5-1 and TRBJ1-5. Ends included, the CDR3 has 20 residues. Germline V gene data show CDR1 as SGHRS and CDR2 as YFSETQ. This chain's CDR3 is CDSSFYICSASGRGSQPQHF.

Ten or more counts support this clonotype. The rearrangement joins TRBV20-1 to TRBJ1-2; tentatively, D is TRBD1 (5 bases). CDR3 length: 12 amino acids. V was cut by 4 bases and J by 7 bases, with 13 bases left in between. CDR1 is DFQATT, CDR2 SNEGSKA, per germline (reference sequence). The CDR3: CSANSGAGGYTF. As DNA, the CDR3 is TGCAGTGCTAATTCCGGGGCGGGTGGCTACACCTTC.

Ten or more counts support this clonotype. The rearrangement uses TRBV11-2 and TRBJ2-7; D is perhaps TRBD1 (6 bases). V was shortened by 0 bases and J by 0 bases, with 15 bases between the two germline ends. The germline V gene has CDR1 SGHAT and CDR2 FQNNGV. This CDR3 has 17 residues. The CDR3 spells CASSLDTTGRGSYEQYF. Written as DNA, the CDR3 is TGTGCCAGCAGCTTAGATACAACGGGCAGGGGCTCCTACGAGCAGTACTTC.